One and the same sample provided the 13 T cell receptor beta chains below, sequenced in a study of T-cell reconstitution after alpha-beta-depleted transplantation in children. Unique molecular identifiers were used in preparing the TCRbeta library. MiXCR, run by TCRdb on the PCR reads, gives a single entry per CDR3 protein. The sample holds 400,000 to 500,000 distinct CDR3 sequences, roughly a tenth seen once. Source: PBMCs from the stem cell graft donor, taken from the stem cell graft. Receptors originate from a human donor who donated a stem cell graft to a child with acute myeloid leukemia.

This clonotype was counted at least ten times. The chain combines TRBV25-1 with TRBJ2-2; a weak D match, TRBD2 (5 bases). CDR3 size: 13 residues. The germline CDR1 and CDR2 sequences are MGHDK and SYGVNS. The ends were cut back, 5 bases at V and 7 bases at J, with 11 bases in the middle. CDR3 nucleotide sequence: TGTGCCAGCAGTCTCGGGGTGCGCGGGGAGCTGTTTTTT. As protein: CASSLGVRGELFF. Filled out from reference TRBV25-1 and TRBJ2-2, the complete variable domain reads EADIYQTPRYLVIGTGKKITLECSQTMGHDKMYWYQQDPGMELHLIHYSYGVNSTEKGDLSSESTVSRIRTEHFPLTLESARPSHTSQYLCASSLGVRGELFFGEGSRLTVL.

V is TRBV4-1 and J is TRBJ2-7; no definite D call. This CDR3 has 13 residues. CDR1 and CDR2 from the germline V gene are MGHRA and YSYEKL. V lost 4 bases, J lost 5 bases, and 12 bases lay in between. This CDR3 is CASSRPLQDEQYF. CDR3 in DNA: TGCGCCAGCAGCCGGCCCCTACAAGACGAGCAGTACTTC.

The rearrangement uses TRBV20-1 and TRBJ2-7, with D possibly being TRBD1 (6 bases). V was shortened by 3 bases and J by 3 bases, with 12 bases between the two germline ends. The CDR3 has 13 amino acids. The V gene's germline CDR1 is DFQATT and CDR2 SNEGSKA (reference sequence). For the CDR3, the DNA is TGCAGTGCTAGTTCGGGACAAGACTACGAGCAGTACGTC. As protein: CSASSGQDYEQYV.

This sequence joins TRBV25-1 and TRBJ2-7; TRBD2 matches 7 bases. The CDR3 totals 15 residues. Germline trimming cut 4 bases from V and 0 bases from J; bases unmatched to any gene: 6. Germline lookup yields CDR1 MGHDK and CDR2 SYGVNS. The CDR3: CASSASGRSSYEQYF. The CDR3, as DNA: TGTGCCAGCAGTGCTAGCGGAAGGAGCTCCTACGAGCAGTACTTC.

This clonotype was recorded at least ten times. CDR3 region: CSASAGQVSYEQYF. The CDR3 DNA sequence: TGCAGTGCTAGCGCGGGACAGGTGTCCTACGAGCAGTACTTC. The genes are TRBV20-1 and TRBJ2-7, with 8 bases aligning to TRBD1. Germline CDR1 reads DFQATT; CDR2 reads SNEGSKA (reference sequence). V shed 3 bases and J 1 base; nucleotides not matched to a gene: 5. This CDR3 is built from 14 residues.

The J gene is TRBJ2-1, the V gene TRBV4-2, with TRBD2 identical over 8 bases. The CDR3 is 15 amino acids. Germline V gene lookup returns CDR1 LGHNA and CDR2 YNFKEQ. The trim removed 1 base at V and 7 bases at J, leaving 6 bases unmatched. The CDR3 protein is CASSQVPGGHNEQFF. The DNA of the CDR3 is TGTGCCAGCAGCCAAGTTCCGGGAGGGCATAATGAGCAGTTCTTC.

The chain joins TRBV10-1 to TRBJ2-3, with D perhaps TRBD1 or TRBD2 (5 bases each). CDR1 is WNHNN, CDR2 SYGVQD, per germline (reference sequence). The CDR3 is 20 amino acids. Trimming cost V 2 bases and J 6 bases, with 30 bases left between them. This CDR3 reads CASSETVKSGTEETEDTQYF. In DNA, the CDR3 is TGCGCCAGCAGTGAGACAGTAAAATCCGGGACGGAAGAAACAGAGGATACGCAGTATTTT.

The V gene is TRBV29-1, the J gene TRBJ1-5; 8 positions agree with TRBD1. V shed 6 bases and J 7 bases; nucleotides not matched to a gene: 11. Germline V gives CDR1 SQVTM, CDR2 ANQGSEA. This CDR3 region has 14 residues. In DNA form, the CDR3 reads TGCAGCGTGCTAATACAGGGGGTCGGCCAGCCCCAGCATTTT. Translating gives CSVLIQGVGQPQHF.

This chain uses TRBV5-1 with TRBJ2-7; maybe TRBD1 (6 bases). CDR1 is SGHRS, CDR2 YFSETQ, per germline. The CDR3 extends over 14 amino acids. Trimming removed 3 bases from V and 6 bases from J, with 16 bases in between. CDR3 in DNA: TGCGCCAGCAGCTCAGGACAGCCCGGGGTCGAGCAGTACTTC. Protein product: CASSSGQPGVEQYF.

The chain combines TRBV4-3 with TRBJ2-1; 8 nucleotides align to TRBD2. The V segment lost 3 bases and the J segment 7 bases; nucleotides outside the gene matches: 11. CDR3 length: 16 residues. The germline V gene has CDR1 LGHNA and CDR2 YSLEER. The DNA of the CDR3 is TGCGCCAGCAGCCAGGACCTCGGGACTAGTTTTAATGAGCAGTTCTTC. Its translation: CASSQDLGTSFNEQFF.

This chain connects TRBV7-2 to TRBJ2-4, with 10 bases lining up with TRBD2. Germline CDR1 and CDR2: SGHTA and FQGNSA. The CDR3 has 16 amino acids. The ends lost 0 bases at V and 8 bases at J; junction bases unmatched: 7. CDR3 in amino acids: CASSLAGPSGSYIQYF. Here the CDR3 DNA reads TGTGCCAGCAGCTTAGCGGGGCCTAGCGGGAGTTACATTCAGTACTTC.

This clonotype appeared a few times. V and J are TRBV7-2 and TRBJ2-2, with a weak D call TRBD2 (5 bases). Trimming cost V 2 bases and J 7 bases, with 20 bases left between them. The CDR3 extends over 17 amino acids. Looked up from germline, CDR1 is SGHTA and CDR2 is FQGNSA. The CDR3 sequence: CASSLFWLAGLGGELFF. In DNA, the CDR3 is TGTGCCAGCAGCTTATTTTGGCTAGCTGGGCTCGGCGGGGAGCTGTTTTTT.

The rearrangement joins TRBV19 to TRBJ1-5; no definite D call. The germline V and J ends were trimmed by 1 base and 1 base, with 5 bases remaining between them. There are 14 residues in the CDR3. Germline CDR1 and CDR2: LNHDA and SQIVND (reference sequence). CDR3 nucleotide sequence: TGTGCCAGTAGTATAGGTTCCAGCAATCAGCCCCAGCATTTT. It translates to CASSIGSSNQPQHF. Drawing the rest from reference TRBV19 and TRBJ1-5, the complete variable domain is DGGITQSPKYLFRKEGQNVTLSCEQNLNHDAMYWYRQDPGQGLRLIYYSQIVNDFQKGDIAEGYSVSREKKESFPLTVTSAQKNPTAFYLCASSIGSSNQPQHFGDGTRLSIL.